Each of the 27 T cell receptor beta chains below was sequenced from the same sample in a study of blood T cell repertoires in COVID-19. The method was immunoSEQ multiplex PCR; TCRdb's version includes in-frame clones alone and lacks a portion of them. The sample has 150,000 to 200,000 clones, 85% seen once; the top ten hold 15% to 20%. The source material was peripheral blood. The receptors originated from a person in their 70s with COVID-19, enrolled during active disease.

This chain joins TRBV12-3 or TRBV12-4 and TRBJ1-3; D is unresolved. The CDR3 is made up of 13 amino acids. With 5 bases removed from V and 3 bases from J, the gap between germline ends came to 8 bases. CDR3 DNA: TGTGCCAGCAGTCCAACGGTTGGAAACACCATATATTTT. Protein: CASSPTVGNTIYF.

This clone was counted ten times or more. This rearrangement joins TRBV12-3 or TRBV12-4 to TRBJ1-1; D might be TRBD1 (5 bases). With 7 bases removed from V and 3 bases from J, the gap between germline ends came to 12 bases. There are 13 residues in the CDR3. The CDR3 nucleotides read TGTGCCAGCAAAGACAGAGATTACACTGAAGCTTTCTTT. It specifies CASKDRDYTEAFF.

In this sample, this clone turned up a few times. The rearrangement uses TRBV7-2 and TRBJ1-6; a possible D gene is TRBD1 (6 bases). The germline V gene encodes CDR1 SGHTA and CDR2 FQGNSA. This CDR3 is built from 15 residues. Trimming left V 5 bases short and J 7 bases short, with 15 bases between. CDR3 sequence (DNA): TGTGCCAGCAGCCCCCAATGGGGGCAGAATTCACCCCTCCACTTT. Residues: CASSPQWGQNSPLHF.

This chain joins TRBV3-1 (or the pseudogene TRBV3-2) and TRBJ2-1; 8 bases map to TRBD2. This CDR3 has 17 amino acids. V lost 3 bases to trimming and J lost 5 bases; unmatched junction nucleotides: 12. Germline-derived CDR1 and CDR2 are LGHDT and YNNKEL (reference sequence). The CDR3 DNA sequence: TGTGCCAGCAGCCAGGGCGACTTAGCGGGGCTAAACAATGAGCAGTTCTTC. Protein product: CASSQGDLAGLNNEQFF.

V and J are TRBV4-3 and TRBJ1-1, with D possibly TRBD1 on 5 matching bases. Deletions cut 0 bases from V and 0 bases from J, with 17 bases between. Looked up from germline, CDR1 is LGHNA and CDR2 is YSLEER. The CDR3 spans 18 residues. In nucleotides, the CDR3 is TGCGCCAGCAGCCAAGACTGGGGCCTGAGCCCCTTGAACACTGAAGCTTTCTTT. It translates to CASSQDWGLSPLNTEAFF.

The rearrangement uses TRBV27 and TRBJ2-7; TRBD1 matches 10 bases. V lost 5 bases, J lost 4 bases, and 5 bases stayed unmatched. This CDR3 region has 14 residues. The germline V gene encodes CDR1 MNHEY and CDR2 SMNVEV (reference sequence). The chain's CDR3 is CASSGDRGRYEQYF. For the CDR3, the DNA is TGTGCCAGCAGTGGTGACAGGGGGCGATACGAGCAGTACTTC.

This chain links TRBV7-6 with TRBJ2-2; 8 bases fit TRBD1. CDR1 is SGHVS and CDR2 is FNYEAQ in the germline V gene. The junction had 4 bases not matched to a gene; V was cut back by 5 bases and J by 2 bases. The CDR3 runs to 15 residues. The CDR3 DNA reads as TGTGCCAGCAGCACGGGACAGGAAAACACCGGGGAGCTGTTTTTT. Translated, it gives CASSTGQENTGELFF. Full variable domain (missing parts from reference TRBV7-6 and TRBJ2-2): GAGVSQSPRYKVTKRGQDVALRCDPISGHVSLYWYRQALGQGPEFLTYFNYEAQQDKSGLPNDRFSAERPEGSISTLTIQRTEQRDSAMYRCASSTGQENTGELFFGEGSRLTVL.

The chain couples TRBV9 to TRBJ1-5; no definite D call. Trimming took off 2 bases at V and 4 bases at J, with 13 bases between the two ends. CDR1 is SGDLS, CDR2 YYNGEE, per germline. CDR3 length equals 15 residues. The CDR3 coding sequence is TGTGCCAGCAGCGTTGGAGGAACGGGGAATCAGCCCCAGCATTTT. This sequence encodes CASSVGGTGNQPQHF.

The chain is built from TRBV6-6 and TRBJ2-3, with TRBD2 matching 11 bases. Trimming cost V 4 bases and J 5 bases; bases outside gene matches: 5. The CDR3 length is 15 residues. Germline lookup yields CDR1 MNHNY and CDR2 SVGAGI (reference sequence). The CDR3 protein is CASSSSGGRIDTQYF. The CDR3 DNA reads TGTGCCAGCAGTTCTAGCGGGGGGCGCATAGATACGCAGTATTTT.

This chain links TRBV6-2 or TRBV6-3 with TRBJ2-7; the D gene is possibly TRBD2 (5 bases). Between the trimmed V and J ends, which lost 6 bases and 3 bases, there was a span of 9 bases. The CDR3 is 12 residues long. The germline gives CDR1 MNHEY, CDR2 SVGEGT. CDR3 DNA: TGTGCCAGCAGCGGCGGGTACTACGAGCAGTACTTC. Residues: CASSGGYYEQYF.

The genes are TRBV28 and TRBJ2-1, with 9 bases lining up with TRBD2. From germline, CDR1 is MDHEN and CDR2 SYDVKM. Trimming at V came to 11 bases and at J to 6 bases, leaving 5 bases not matched to a gene. This CDR3 is 12 amino acids long. CDR3 region: CACSGSRNEQFF. Here the CDR3 DNA reads TGTGCCTGTAGCGGGAGTCGCAATGAGCAGTTCTTC. Full variable domain (remainder filled in from reference TRBV28 and TRBJ2-1): DVKVTQSSRYLVKRTGEKVFLECVQDMDHENMFWYRQDPGLGLRLIYFSYDVKMKEKGDIPEGYSVSREKKERFSLILESASTNQTSMYLCACSGSRNEQFFGPGTRLTVL.

This clone was observed a few times. One end of the junction fails to match germline, which may point to a read error. The rearrangement joins TRBV7-2 to TRBJ1-6; D gene unclear. The CDR3 covers 16 residues. Germline-derived CDR1 and CDR2 are SGHTA and FQGNSA. In DNA form, the CDR3 reads TGTGCCAGCAACTTATTATTCAGCTCCTATAATTCACCCCTCCACTTT. As protein: CASNLLFSSYNSPLHF.

This clone turned up a few times. V is TRBV11-1 and J is TRBJ2-7; 12 nucleotides match TRBD2. This CDR3 is 16 amino acids long. J was trimmed by 4 bases and V by 3 bases; bases with no gene match: 7. Germline V lookup: CDR1 SGHAT, CDR2 FQDESV (reference sequence). The chain's CDR3 is CASSLSTSGRPYEQYF. For the CDR3, the DNA is TGTGCCAGCAGCTTGAGTACTAGCGGGAGGCCATACGAGCAGTACTTC.

This clone was seen more than once but under ten times. The V and J genes are TRBV6-5 and TRBJ1-3; no definite D call. Germline V gene lookup returns CDR1 MNHEY and CDR2 SVGAGI. The CDR3 contains 14 residues. Trimming removed 10 bases at V and 0 bases at J, with 13 bases between. The CDR3 loop is CATSGGYSGNTIYF. DNA for the CDR3: TGTGCCACCAGCGGAGGGTACTCTGGAAACACCATATATTTT.

This clone was observed a handful of times. The chain has TRBV2 and TRBJ1-2; 7 bases align to TRBD1. Germline CDR1 reads SNHLY; CDR2 reads FYNNEI. V gave up 2 bases and J gave up 6 bases; unmatched junction bases: 15. The CDR3 sequence is 17 residues long. The CDR3 DNA is TGTGCCAGCAGTGAATCGGGGGCACTTGACAGGGCGAATGGCTACACCTTC. This encodes CASSESGALDRANGYTF.

The genes are TRBV11-3 and TRBJ2-7; D perhaps matches TRBD2 (6 bases). V was trimmed by 4 bases and J by 4 bases, leaving 23 bases between them. The CDR3 sequence is 17 residues long. Germline-derived CDR1 and CDR2 are SGHNT and YENEEA. The CDR3 DNA reads TGTGCCAGCAGCTCGGGACTCCAAAACCGCATGAATTACGAGCAGTACTTC. Translating it yields CASSSGLQNRMNYEQYF.

CDR3 in DNA: TGTGCCAGCAGCGCGGGACTGCAAAATTCACCCCTCCACTTT. The encoded protein is CASSAGLQNSPLHF. This chain uses TRBV7-2 with TRBJ1-6, with D tentatively TRBD1 (5 bases). Trimming took 5 bases from V and 7 from J, leaving 12 bases between them. The CDR3 extends over 14 amino acids. Germline-derived CDR1 and CDR2 are SGHTA and FQGNSA.

This clone was observed once. V and J are TRBV6-5 and TRBJ1-2, with 9 nucleotides matching TRBD1. In germline, CDR1 is MNHEY, CDR2 SVGAGI. V was pared by 11 bases and J by 0 bases, with 7 bases of the junction left unmatched. This CDR3 region has 14 residues. The CDR3 nucleotides are TGTGCCGGCGGACAGGGGCCCACTAACTATGGCTACACCTTC. Translating gives CAGGQGPTNYGYTF.

A word on this clone: The same CDR3 arises from other DNA sequences in this sample as well. The chain couples TRBV5-1 to TRBJ2-1; TRBD2 aligns across 8 bases. J gave up 1 base and V 1 base, and 1 base lay outside the gene matches. CDR1 and CDR2 from the germline V gene are SGHRS and YFSETQ. This CDR3 comprises 15 residues. The CDR3 loop reads CASSLTSGSYNEQFF. CDR3 in DNA: TGCGCCAGCAGCTTGACTAGCGGATCCTACAATGAGCAGTTCTTC.

Only a few counts were recorded for this clone. This chain's CDR3 is CASSETTGYGGYTF. CDR3 in DNA: TGTGCCAGCAGTGAAACCACAGGGTACGGTGGCTACACCTTC. This rearrangement joins TRBV6-1 to TRBJ1-2; D possibly corresponds to TRBD1 (6 bases). Germline CDR1 is MNHNS and CDR2 is SASEGT. Deletions cut 2 bases from V and 7 bases from J, with 14 bases between. This CDR3 is built from 14 residues.

This clone showed up just once. V and J are TRBV15 and TRBJ2-1; 10 positions match TRBD1. The germline V gene encodes CDR1 LNHNV and CDR2 YYDKDF (reference sequence). V was clipped by 8 bases and J by 9 bases; unmatched bases: 10. The CDR3 spans 14 residues. The CDR3 here is CATSTGQGLSEQFF. The CDR3 DNA sequence: TGTGCCACCTCCACGGGACAGGGGTTGAGTGAGCAGTTCTTC.

The chain links TRBV29-1 to TRBJ1-1, with a tentative D call TRBD1 (6 bases). The germline V gene has CDR1 SQVTM and CDR2 ANQGSEA. V was shortened by 5 bases and J by 0 bases, with 13 bases between the two germline ends. This CDR3 comprises 14 residues. The CDR3 loop is CSVRPRTVNTEAFF. The DNA for the CDR3 is TGCAGCGTTCGACCTCGGACAGTGAACACTGAAGCTTTCTTT.

J is TRBJ2-1 and V is TRBV30, with D hard to call. V was clipped by 4 bases and J by 8 bases, with 18 bases between them. Germline V gene data show CDR1 as GTSNPN and CDR2 as SVGIG (reference sequence). The CDR3 spans 14 residues. CDR3 nucleotides: TGTGCCTGGAATGAGGCGGTTCCTTCCCATGAGCAGTTCTTC. It encodes CAWNEAVPSHEQFF.

The V and J genes are TRBV28 and TRBJ2-3, with 10 bases fitting TRBD2. CDR1 MDHEN and CDR2 SYDVKM come from the germline V gene. After removal of 9 bases from V and 1 base from J, the junction contained 7 bases not matched to a gene. The CDR3 is 15 residues long. CDR3 coding DNA: TGTGCCAGTATTACCGGGACTAGCGGCACAGATACGCAGTATTTT. It specifies CASITGTSGTDTQYF.

This clone was counted a few times. The chain uses TRBV2 and TRBJ2-3; D possibly corresponds to TRBD2 (6 bases). V shed 3 bases and J shed 7 bases, with 35 bases lying between them. The V gene's germline CDR1 is SNHLY and CDR2 FYNNEI. The CDR3 extends over 21 amino acids. The CDR3 coding sequence is TGTGCCAGCAGTGACGCGTCGAGGGCCGGATCCCTAGCGTTTGCCGTATATACGCAGTATTTT. It translates to CASSDASRAGSLAFAVYTQYF.

This clone is labeled as medium-sized. The rearrangement links TRBV5-1 to TRBJ1-4; 8 positions agree with TRBD1. V gave up 3 bases and J gave up 7 bases; unmatched junction bases: 5. Germline assignment: CDR1 SGHRS and CDR2 YFSETQ. This CDR3 region has 14 residues. The CDR3 spells CASSWQGAREKLFF. The DNA of the CDR3 is TGCGCCAGCAGCTGGCAGGGGGCGCGTGAAAAACTGTTTTTT.

The V gene is TRBV5-1, the J gene TRBJ2-5, with a tentative D call TRBD1 (6 bases). Germline CDR1 reads SGHRS; CDR2 reads YFSETQ. CDR3 length: 16 amino acids. V was shortened by 5 bases and J by 2 bases, with 19 bases between the two germline ends. In nucleotides, the CDR3 is TGCGCCAGCAGTCGGCAGGGGCTTGCCTCACAAGAGACCCAGTACTTC. Translating it yields CASSRQGLASQETQYF.